This entry features one T cell receptor beta chain sequence. CDR3 length: 12 residues. J lost 8 bases, V lost 7 bases, and 3 bases had no gene match. From germline, CDR1 is GTSNPN and CDR2 SVGIG (reference sequence). The data were obtained in a study of blood T cell repertoires in COVID-19. Across the whole study: Samples taken during acute and convalescent COVID-19 were collected in the United States, Italy and Spain. T cells, B-cell-depleted T cells, or PBMCs provided the cDNA or gDNA that served as material.

Libraries were prepared by immunoSEQ multiplex PCR; TCRdb keeps only in-frame clonotypes and omits some of them. The sample includes around 270,000 clones, approximately 81% of them seen just once. This TCR was recovered from a man aged 55 to 69 with acute or convalescent COVID-19. Sequenced material: peripheral blood. The rearrangement links TRBV30 to TRBJ1-4; 11 bases align to TRBD1. The CDR3 reads CASGQGVEKLFF. CDR3 DNA sequence: TGTGCCTCGGGACAGGGGGTGGAAAAACTGTTTTTT.